This T cell receptor beta chain was documented in a study of blood T cell repertoires in COVID-19. About the research overall: COVID-19 samples from acute and convalescent phases originated in the United States, Italy and Spain. The cDNA or gDNA used as material had been derived from T cells, B-cell-depleted T cells, or PBMCs.

Authors' analysis steps: Reference gene primer amplification yielded estimated nucleated cell counts. Clones were sequenced by immunoSEQ multiplex PCR, and TCRdb holds only the in-frame ones, with some missing. Clonal size and the V and J genes are those of that table, whereas D and trimming came from the DNA. The table records 35,000 to 50,000 clones, around 89% of them present only once. Trimming took 2 bases from V and 6 from J; bases not matched to a gene: 4. There are 13 residues in the CDR3. The germline V gene has CDR1 SGHTA and CDR2 FQGTGA. This clonotype was obtained from a human donor in a cohort sampled during active COVID-19. The material sequenced was peripheral blood. The chain uses TRBV7-3 and TRBJ2-7; TRBD2 agrees at 7 bases. The DNA of the CDR3 is TGTGCCAGCAGCTTACTCGCGGGAGCCGAGCAGTACTTC. This translates into CASSLLAGAEQYF.